This TCR beta chain was captured in a study of T cells in Graves' hyperthyroidism and ophthalmopathy. Overall study: Peripheral blood specimens were obtained at initial diagnosis, prior to any treatment. Findings and limits, study-wide: Also found in blood were most expanded thyroid clonotypes above 0.001.

The V gene's germline CDR1 is MNHEY and CDR2 SVGEGT. The CDR3 spans 14 residues. The V and J ends lost 8 bases and 1 base respectively, with 12 bases between them. Each ophthalmopathy patient scored at least 3 on the Clinical Activity Score and at least 4 on NOSPECS grade, with duration under 3 months. Researchers barred patients who had uncontrolled infection, other autoimmune disease, pregnancy or lactation. TCR beta CDR3 regions were amplified from RNA transcripts. When the TCR CDR3 underwent first-round RT-PCR, the HTBI primer set was used. TCRdb passed the multiplex PCR reads through MiXCR, listing each CDR3 protein once. The sample shows about 640,000 distinct CDR3 sequences, less than 25% of them seen only once. This clonotype came up a few times. Its target is unknown.

What was sequenced was blood. This clonotype was sampled from a man aged 25-45 years with Graves' ophthalmopathy. The chain joins TRBV6-2 or TRBV6-3 to TRBJ1-5; D is unresolved. In DNA, the CDR3 is TGTGCCAGCCGGGCGTATCTGAGCAATCAGCCCCAGCATTTT. Encoded protein: CASRAYLSNQPQHF.